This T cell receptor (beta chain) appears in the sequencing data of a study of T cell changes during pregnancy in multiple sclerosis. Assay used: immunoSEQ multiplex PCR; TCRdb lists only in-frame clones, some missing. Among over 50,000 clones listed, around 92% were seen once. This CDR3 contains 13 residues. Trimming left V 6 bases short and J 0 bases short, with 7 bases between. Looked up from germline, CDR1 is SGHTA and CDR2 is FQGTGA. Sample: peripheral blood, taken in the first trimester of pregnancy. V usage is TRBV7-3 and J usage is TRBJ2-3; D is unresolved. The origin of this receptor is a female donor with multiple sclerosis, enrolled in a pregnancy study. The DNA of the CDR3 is TGTGCCAGCAGAGATACTAGCACAGATACGCAGTATTTT. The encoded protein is CASRDTSTDTQYF.